Shown below are 25 T cell receptor beta chains from a single sample sequenced in a study of T cell repertoires in aging, cancer and after chemotherapy. TRB rearrangements spanning V, D and J were amplified using mixed TRB-A/B primers. TCRdb reprocessed the multiplex PCR reads via MiXCR and lists one record per CDR3 protein. The table shows roughly 3,000 distinct CDR3 sequences, with 40% to 50% occurring only once. Amplification of TCR beta used genomic DNA extracted from peripheral blood. Sequenced material: blood. The source of these receptors is a human donor with a blood cancer.

The CDR3, as DNA: TGTGCCTGGACCAGGTCGGCGCAAGGCGATCAGCCCCAGCATTTT. It specifies CAWTRSAQGDQPQHF. The chain employs TRBV30 and TRBJ1-5; D unclear. Germline assignment: CDR1 GTSNPN and CDR2 SVGIG (reference sequence). V dropped 4 bases and J dropped 5 bases, with 18 bases sitting between them. This CDR3 is 15 amino acids long.

This chain uses TRBV29-1 with TRBJ2-7; D remains ambiguous. CDR3 size: 12 residues. Trimming removed 1 base at V and 2 bases at J, with 6 bases between. CDR1 and CDR2 from the germline V gene are SQVTM and ANQGSEA. CDR3 coding DNA: TGCAGCGTTGAAGTCGGAACCTACGAGCAGTACTTC. It codes for CSVEVGTYEQYF.

This clonotype was found a few times. V usage is TRBV30 and J usage is TRBJ2-5; 8 positions agree with TRBD2. Germline lookup yields CDR1 GTSNPN and CDR2 SVGIG (reference sequence). V was clipped by 6 bases and J by 5 bases; unmatched bases: 14. The CDR3 totals 15 residues. In DNA, the CDR3 is TGTGCCTGCACTGTGGGAGCGGGGGCTTGGGAGACCCAGTACTTC. Its protein is CACTVGAGAWETQYF. Combining the CDR3 with reference TRBV30 and TRBJ2-5 gives the whole variable domain SQTIHQWPATLVQPVGSPLSLECTVEGTSNPNLYWYRQAAGRGLQLLFYSVGIGQISSEVPQNLSASRPQDRQFILSSKKLLLSDSGFYLCACTVGAGAWETQYFGPGTRLLVL.

The gene calls are TRBV6-2 or TRBV6-3 and TRBJ2-3, with TRBD2 matching over 11 bases. In germline, CDR1 is MNHEY, CDR2 SVGEGT. After removal of 3 bases from V and 0 bases from J, the junction contained 11 bases not matched to a gene. The CDR3 is made up of 19 amino acids. The CDR3 DNA reads as TGTGCCAGCAGTTATTATGCCCTGGGACTAGCGGCTAGCACAGATACGCAGTATTTT. It encodes CASSYYALGLAASTDTQYF.

This rearrangement joins TRBV5-6 to TRBJ1-1; possibly TRBD1 for D (5 bases). Germline V gives CDR1 SGHDT, CDR2 YYEEEE. With 4 bases removed from V and 1 base from J, the gap between germline ends came to 14 bases. The CDR3 length is 15 residues. The CDR3 nucleotides are TGTGCCAGCAGCGCCCCGGGACGTGAGAACACTGAAGCTTTCTTT. Protein product: CASSAPGRENTEAFF.

This clonotype has only a few counts. J is TRBJ1-5 and V is TRBV27, with D uncertain. Deletions cut 0 bases from V and 6 bases from J, with 9 bases between. This CDR3 has 14 amino acids. CDR1 and CDR2 (germline): MNHEY, SMNVEV (reference sequence). In DNA form, the CDR3 reads TGTGCCAGCAGTTTATCAGGAGGGTTTCAGCCCCAGCATTTT. It yields the protein CASSLSGGFQPQHF.

This clonotype was picked up a small number of times. The rearrangement links TRBV19 to TRBJ1-2, with D possibly matching TRBD1 (6 bases). There are 16 residues in the CDR3. The V gene's germline CDR1 is LNHDA and CDR2 SQIVND (reference sequence). V lost 6 bases and J lost 7, with 24 bases in between. CDR3 bases: TGTGCCAGTAGGGATGGGGGTATTGGGGGGCAGAGTGGCTACACCTTC. Protein product: CASRDGGIGGQSGYTF.

The rearrangement uses TRBV18 and TRBJ2-6; TRBD1 agrees at 8 bases. Looked up from germline, CDR1 is KGHSH and CDR2 is LQKENI. This CDR3 region has 18 residues. The trim removed 5 bases at V and 1 base at J, leaving 10 bases unmatched. The chain's CDR3 is CASSFQPGGDSGANVLTF. CDR3 sequence (DNA): TGTGCCAGCTCATTTCAGCCAGGGGGCGATTCTGGGGCCAACGTCCTGACTTTC.

The chain joins TRBV29-1 to TRBJ2-7; D ambiguous. Germline assignment: CDR1 SQVTM and CDR2 ANQGSEA. The V and J ends lost 3 bases and 3 bases respectively, with 9 bases between them. The CDR3 totals 12 residues. In DNA, the CDR3 is TGCAGCGTTGAGTTAGCAGGCTACGAGCAGTACTTC. It encodes CSVELAGYEQYF.

This clonotype turned up a few times. J is TRBJ1-5 and V is TRBV18, with D tentatively TRBD1 (6 bases). The ends were cut back, 3 bases at V and 6 bases at J, with 12 bases in the middle. The CDR3 has 14 residues. Germline assignment: CDR1 KGHSH and CDR2 LQKENI. CDR3: CASSPSGEAQPQHF. In nucleotides, the CDR3 is TGTGCCAGCTCACCTTCAGGGGAGGCTCAGCCCCAGCATTTT. Filled out from reference TRBV18 and TRBJ1-5, the complete variable domain reads NAGVMQNPRHLVRRRGQEARLRCSPMKGHSHVYWYRQLPEEGLKFMVYLQKENIIDESGMPKERFSAEFPKEGPSILRIQQVVRGDSAAYFCASSPSGEAQPQHFGDGTRLSIL.

The chain links TRBV11-1 to TRBJ2-1, with 9 bases matching TRBD2. Germline V gene data show CDR1 as SGHAT and CDR2 as FQDESV (reference sequence). V was clipped by 6 bases and J by 6 bases; unmatched bases: 21. The CDR3 consists of 19 residues. CDR3 protein: CASSHPPLLAGPDPNEQFF. The CDR3, as DNA: TGTGCCAGCAGTCACCCCCCCTTACTAGCGGGCCCTGACCCCAATGAGCAGTTCTTC.

V is TRBV29-1 and J is TRBJ1-2, with a weak D call TRBD1 (5 bases). The V end lost 3 bases, the J end lost 8 bases, and 10 bases lay between the germline ends. CDR1 and CDR2 from the germline V gene are SQVTM and ANQGSEA. The CDR3 extends over 11 amino acids. The CDR3 loop reads CSVDQGGGYTF. The CDR3 DNA reads as TGCAGCGTTGATCAGGGAGGAGGCTACACCTTC.

In its sample, this clonotype was seen a few times. This sequence joins TRBV6-1 and TRBJ2-7, with 9 bases that match TRBD1. Trimming at V came to 2 bases and at J to 4 bases, leaving 6 bases not matched to a gene. The CDR3 consists of 15 residues. CDR1 and CDR2 (germline): MNHNS, SASEGT. The CDR3 sequence: CASSEYAGQGYEQYF. Written as DNA, the CDR3 is TGTGCCAGCAGTGAATACGCCGGACAGGGGTACGAGCAGTACTTC.

The rearrangement uses TRBV5-4 and TRBJ2-1; D call uncertain. The CDR3 consists of 13 residues. V lost 0 bases, J lost 5 bases, and 6 bases lay in between. Looked up from germline, CDR1 is SGHNT and CDR2 is YYREEE (reference sequence). CDR3 nucleotides: TGTGCCAGCAGCTTGGATCTGAACAATGAGCAGTTCTTC. Encoded protein: CASSLDLNNEQFF.

The chain couples TRBV15 to TRBJ2-5; D unclear. The ends were cut back, 1 base at V and 1 base at J, with 13 bases in the middle. The CDR3 spans 16 residues. Per germline, CDR1 LNHNV and CDR2 YYDKDF (reference sequence). As DNA, the CDR3 is TGTGCCACCAGCAGAGTCTGGCCGCCGACCCAAGAGACCCAGTACTTC. Translation gives CATSRVWPPTQETQYF.

The rearrangement links TRBV29-1 to TRBJ2-7; 15 bases are shared with TRBD2. CDR3 size: 14 residues. The germline CDR1 and CDR2 sequences are SQVTM and ANQGSEA. The junction had 2 bases not matched to a gene; V was cut back by 2 bases and J by 6 bases. The CDR3 DNA reads as TGCAGCGTTGAACGGACTAGCGGGGGGGCCGAGCAGTACTTC. Its protein is CSVERTSGGAEQYF.

In this sample, this clonotype turned up a few times. The chain employs TRBV6-5 and TRBJ1-2; 7 bases fit TRBD1. This CDR3 has 14 amino acids. Trimming cost V 7 bases and J 2 bases; bases outside gene matches: 7. CDR1 is MNHEY and CDR2 is SVGAGI in the germline V gene. Written as DNA, the CDR3 is TGTGCCAGCACCCGGGACAGATTAAACTATGGCTACACCTTC. Amino acids: CASTRDRLNYGYTF.

V gene TRBV5-1 combines with J gene TRBJ2-5, with TRBD2 matching 14 bases. The germline V gene has CDR1 SGHRS and CDR2 YFSETQ. This CDR3 spans 20 amino acids. Trimming cost V 6 bases and J 4 bases; bases outside gene matches: 20. In nucleotides, the CDR3 is TGCGCCAGCAACAACCCCAGACTAGCGGGAGGGCCGGGAGAATCAGAGACCCAGTACTTC. Its translation is CASNNPRLAGGPGESETQYF.

The sample holds a few counts of this clonotype. The gene calls are TRBV5-1 and TRBJ2-7; D perhaps matches TRBD1 (6 bases). Germline V CDR1 and CDR2: SGHRS, YFSETQ. The V end was cut by 0 bases, the J end by 3 bases, with 10 bases between. CDR3 length: 14 residues. The DNA for the CDR3 is TGCGCCAGCAGCTTGGACAGGGTAGGCTACGAGCAGTACTTC. Translation: CASSLDRVGYEQYF.

This clonotype was observed a handful of times. This rearrangement joins TRBV19 to TRBJ1-5; 12 nucleotides align to TRBD1. The CDR3 extends over 15 amino acids. From germline, CDR1 is LNHDA and CDR2 SQIVND (reference sequence). Trimming at V came to 6 bases and at J to 7 bases, leaving 7 bases not matched to a gene. The CDR3 loop is CASRTDGTGGQPQHF. The CDR3 coding sequence is TGTGCCAGTAGAACGGACGGGACAGGGGGCCAGCCCCAGCATTTT.

By its share, this clonotype is large. The chain joins TRBV19 to TRBJ2-2; TRBD1 might be the D (6 bases). Germline loops: CDR1 LNHDA, CDR2 SQIVND (reference sequence). CDR3 length: 15 amino acids. V lost 5 bases and J lost 2, with 12 bases in between. The CDR3 DNA is TGTGCCAGTAGTCCAGGGGCCCTAAACACCGGGGAGCTGTTTTTT. The encoded protein is CASSPGALNTGELFF.

V and J are TRBV27 and TRBJ1-5; D is uncertain. CDR1 MNHEY and CDR2 SMNVEV come from the germline V gene (reference sequence). V was shortened by 3 bases and J by 0 bases, with 0 bases between the two germline ends. CDR3 size: 12 residues. The CDR3 loop reads CASSFSNQPQHF. The CDR3 DNA reads TGTGCCAGCAGTTTTAGCAATCAGCCCCAGCATTTT.

The gene calls are TRBV11-1 and TRBJ2-4; 8 nucleotides agree with TRBD1. Trimming at V came to 1 base and at J to 7 bases, leaving 6 bases not matched to a gene. The CDR3 has 15 residues. Germline CDR1 is SGHAT and CDR2 is FQDESV (reference sequence). The CDR3 nucleotides are TGTGCCAGCAGCTTAGACAGGGGGGTTTTTAACATTCAGTACTTC. This gives the protein CASSLDRGVFNIQYF.

This chain connects TRBV19 to TRBJ2-1, with TRBD2 as a possible D gene (6 bases). Trimming cost V 4 bases and J 3 bases, with 16 bases left between them. This CDR3 comprises 16 residues. CDR1 and CDR2 from the germline V gene are LNHDA and SQIVND (reference sequence). CDR3 in amino acids: CASSTPQRAFYNEQFF. CDR3 nucleotide sequence: TGTGCCAGTAGTACCCCGCAGCGGGCATTCTACAATGAGCAGTTCTTC.

This chain links TRBV6-5 with TRBJ2-3, with D unclear. This CDR3 comprises 13 residues. Germline CDR1 MNHEY, CDR2 SVGAGI. Deletions cut 9 bases from V and 4 bases from J, with 14 bases between. For the CDR3, the DNA is TGTGCCAGGAGGCCCCCAGGCGCAGATACGCAGTATTTT. Translation: CARRPPGADTQYF.